This TCR beta chain is drawn from a study of blood T cell repertoires in COVID-19. The data were produced by immunoSEQ multiplex PCR, yet TCRdb's version contains in-frame clones alone and is incomplete. The table includes more than 80,000 clones, about 70% detected once. The CDR3 is 14 amino acids. The ends were cut back, 0 bases at V and 2 bases at J, with 7 bases in the middle. CDR1 is SGHRS, CDR2 YFSETQ, per germline. Source material: peripheral blood. The chain has TRBV5-1 and TRBJ2-3; D is uncertain. This TCR derives from a woman aged 55-69 years in a cohort sampled during active or convalescent COVID-19. CDR3 sequence (DNA): TGCGCCAGCAGCTTGGCAGATAACACAGATACGCAGTATTTT. The encoded protein is CASSLADNTDTQYF.